Presented here are 20 T cell receptor beta chains from one specimen sequenced in a study of graft-versus-host responses after intestinal transplantation. Profiled with immunoSEQ multiplex PCR; TCRdb holds only in-frame clones, not every one. The sample yields under 100,000 clones, 75% to 95% seen once. Sequences were derived from PBMCs, sampled 450 to 480 days after intestinal transplant. Receptor source: a human patient who received an intestinal transplant, so some T cells may come from the graft donor.

The chain has TRBV18 and TRBJ2-7; a weak D match, TRBD1 (6 bases). The CDR3 has 17 residues. Germline CDR1 is KGHSH and CDR2 is LQKENI. Deletions cut 1 base from V and 2 bases from J, with 18 bases between. The CDR3 is CASSPRLVRRGPYEQYF. The CDR3 DNA is TGTGCCAGCTCACCACGCCTGGTACGCAGGGGCCCCTACGAGCAGTACTTC.

The gene calls are TRBV2 and TRBJ2-5; unclear D gene. This CDR3 is built from 13 residues. V lost 3 bases and J lost 5, with 10 bases in between. Germline CDR1 SNHLY, CDR2 FYNNEI. CDR3 protein: CASSDGSGETQYF. DNA for the CDR3: TGTGCCAGCAGTGACGGGTCTGGCGAGACCCAGTACTTC.

CDR3 nucleotides: TGTGCCAGCAGCGACCGGGCCGGGAACACCATATATTTT. The encoded protein is CASSDRAGNTIYF. The chain combines TRBV5-4 with TRBJ1-3; no clear D gene. Trimming shortened V by 4 bases and J by 7 bases, and 12 bases separated the two germline ends. This CDR3 contains 13 residues. The germline V gene has CDR1 SGHNT and CDR2 YYREEE (reference sequence). Full variable domain (rest looked up from reference TRBV5-4 and TRBJ1-3): ETGVTQSPTHLIKTRGQQVTLRCSSQSGHNTVSWYQQALGQGPQFIFQYYREEENGRGNFPPRFSGLQFPNYSSELNVNALELDDSALYLCASSDRAGNTIYFGEGSWLTVV.

This chain uses TRBV29-1 with TRBJ1-2; D is possibly TRBD1 (5 bases). Trimming pared 6 bases from V and 0 bases from J, leaving 20 bases between. This CDR3 region has 16 residues. CDR1 SQVTM and CDR2 ANQGSEA come from the germline V gene. This CDR3 reads CSVGTMGRGSNYGYTF. The DNA for the CDR3 is TGCAGCGTCGGCACCATGGGGCGGGGCTCTAACTATGGCTACACCTTC.

The rearrangement links TRBV6-6 to TRBJ2-7; 10 positions match TRBD1. Germline V gene data show CDR1 as MNHNY and CDR2 as SVGAGI (reference sequence). The junction had 6 bases not matched to a gene; V was cut back by 5 bases and J by 2 bases. The CDR3 is 15 amino acids. The CDR3 sequence: CASSDRGLVTYEQYF. CDR3 bases: TGTGCCAGCAGTGACAGGGGGCTAGTCACCTACGAGCAGTACTTC.

The chain recombines TRBV12-5 with TRBJ2-5, with D uncertain. Deletions cut 0 bases from V and 2 bases from J, with 10 bases between. Germline V CDR1 and CDR2: LGHNT, FRNRAP. The CDR3 has 15 amino acids. CDR3 bases: TGTGCTAGTGGTTTGGTACGTGGCAGGCAAGAGACCCAGTACTTC. Its protein product is CASGLVRGRQETQYF. The entire variable domain, with the rest obtained from reference TRBV12-5 and TRBJ2-5, is as follows: DARVTQTPRHKVTEMGQEVTMRCQPILGHNTVFWYRQTMMQGLELLAYFRNRAPLDDSGMPKDRFSAEMPDATLATLKIQPSEPRDSAVYFCASGLVRGRQETQYFGPGTRLLVL.

A note on this clone: Sequence at one end of the junction differs from germline and may be a read error. CDR3 residues: CASSLSSNTEAFF. CDR3 in DNA: TGTGCTAGCAGCTTAAGCTCGAACACTGAAGCTTTCTTT. V is TRBV7-7 and J is TRBJ1-1; D is ambiguous. CDR3 length: 13 residues. Germline CDR1 reads SSHAT; CDR2 reads FNYEAQ (reference sequence).

In nucleotides, the CDR3 is TGTGCCAGCAGCTTGACCCTACTGGGGGTGCAAGCTTTCTTT. Translated, it gives CASSLTLLGVQAFF. The chain joins TRBV7-9 to TRBJ1-1; D is perhaps TRBD1 (5 bases). Looked up from germline, CDR1 is SEHNR and CDR2 is FQNEAQ (reference sequence). The ends were cut back, 3 bases at V and 9 bases at J, with 17 bases in the middle. The CDR3 covers 14 residues.

The chain uses TRBV2 and TRBJ2-1; D might be TRBD2 (5 bases). This CDR3 spans 14 amino acids. V was cut by 4 bases and J by 4 bases, with 11 bases left in between. Germline V CDR1 and CDR2: SNHLY, FYNNEI. CDR3: CASSVGIGYNEQFF. In DNA form, the CDR3 reads TGTGCCAGCAGTGTCGGGATCGGATACAATGAGCAGTTCTTC.

The CDR3 loop is CASILGPGGTYEQYF. CDR3 nucleotide sequence: TGTGCCAGCATCCTAGGCCCAGGGGGGACCTACGAGCAGTACTTC. The chain is built from TRBV9 and TRBJ2-7; D is perhaps TRBD1 (7 bases). This CDR3 has 15 residues. V was clipped by 6 bases and J by 2 bases, with 18 bases between them. CDR1 is SGDLS and CDR2 is YYNGEE in the germline V gene.

The chain combines TRBV10-1 with TRBJ1-3; tentative D call: TRBD1 (6 bases). The germline V and J ends were trimmed by 2 bases and 0 bases, with 11 bases remaining between them. The V gene's germline CDR1 is WNHNN and CDR2 SYGVQD (reference sequence). The CDR3 has 16 residues. CDR3 region: CASSEGQRFSGNTIYF. CDR3 DNA sequence: TGCGCCAGCAGTGAGGGACAGAGATTCTCTGGAAACACCATATATTTT.

The CDR3 DNA is TGTGCCAGCAGTGCCGTCCTAGGGGGCAATCAGCCCCAGCATTTT. Translated, it gives CASSAVLGGNQPQHF. V is TRBV6-1 and J is TRBJ1-5, with a possible D match to TRBD1 (5 bases). CDR1 is MNHNS, CDR2 SASEGT, per germline. Trimming stripped 4 bases from V and 2 bases from J, with 12 bases between. The CDR3 runs to 15 residues.

The rearrangement links TRBV28 to TRBJ2-1; D might be TRBD2 (6 bases). V dropped 3 bases and J dropped 0 bases, with 9 bases sitting between them. The CDR3 is 15 amino acids. Germline loops: CDR1 MDHEN, CDR2 SYDVKM. This chain's CDR3 is CASSLGGSSYNEQFF. CDR3 nucleotides: TGTGCCAGCAGTTTGGGGGGAAGCTCCTACAATGAGCAGTTCTTC.

The V and J genes are TRBV12-5 and TRBJ1-2; TRBD1 is a possible D gene (6 bases). This CDR3 is 14 amino acids long. CDR1 is LGHNT and CDR2 is FRNRAP in the germline V gene. Trimming pared 4 bases from V and 5 bases from J, leaving 14 bases between. CDR3 in amino acids: CASGSGGYGYGYTF. The CDR3 region has the DNA TGTGCTAGTGGTTCTGGGGGCTATGGGTATGGCTACACCTTC.

As DNA, the CDR3 is TGTGCCAGCACTCCCGCGGGGGGGGGCGCATATGGCTACACCTTC. It encodes CASTPAGGGAYGYTF. The V and J genes are TRBV27 and TRBJ1-2; weak D call: TRBD1 (6 bases). The CDR3 is made up of 15 amino acids. With 7 bases removed from V and 5 bases from J, the gap between germline ends came to 20 bases. Germline V gives CDR1 MNHEY, CDR2 SMNVEV (reference sequence).

V gene TRBV19 combines with J gene TRBJ1-2; D is unclear. The length of the CDR3 is 11 residues. From germline, CDR1 is LNHDA and CDR2 SQIVND (reference sequence). V was clipped by 8 bases and J by 7 bases, with 11 bases between them. CDR3 region: CASFFRVGYTF. The CDR3, as DNA: TGTGCCAGTTTTTTCCGGGTTGGCTACACCTTC.

This clone was observed a few times. The genes are TRBV5-8 and TRBJ1-2, with D unclear. The CDR3 contains 15 residues. With 7 bases removed from V and 8 bases from J, the gap between germline ends came to 24 bases. Germline V CDR1 and CDR2: SGHTS, YDEGEE. The CDR3 loop reads CASLPRQYRRSGYTF. As DNA, the CDR3 is TGTGCCAGCCTCCCTCGACAATATCGACGATCCGGCTACACCTTC.

This clone was recorded once. Written as DNA, the CDR3 is TGCGCCAGCAGCCAAGATCCCGGCGGGGAGCAGTACTTC. It translates to CASSQDPGGEQYF. V is TRBV4-1 and J is TRBJ2-7; tentative D call: TRBD2 (5 bases). The V and J ends lost 0 bases and 7 bases respectively, with 10 bases between them. This CDR3 spans 13 amino acids. Germline CDR1 is MGHRA and CDR2 is YSYEKL.

V gene TRBV7-8 combines with J gene TRBJ2-7, with D perhaps matching TRBD1 (5 bases). The germline gives CDR1 SGHVS, CDR2 FQNEAQ. The CDR3 loop spans 13 amino acids. Deletions cut 0 bases from V and 3 bases from J, with 6 bases between. In DNA form, the CDR3 reads TGTGCCAGCAGCTTAGCGCAGGGCTACGAGCAGTACTTC. It specifies CASSLAQGYEQYF.

V usage is TRBV29-1 and J usage is TRBJ1-1; D is unresolved. Trimming cost V 4 bases and J 1 base, with 10 bases left between them. CDR3 length: 13 amino acids. Germline values: CDR1 SQVTM, CDR2 ANQGSEA. The CDR3 DNA sequence: TGCAGCGTTGTCGGCAGAGAGAACACTGAAGCTTTCTTT. Its protein is CSVVGRENTEAFF.